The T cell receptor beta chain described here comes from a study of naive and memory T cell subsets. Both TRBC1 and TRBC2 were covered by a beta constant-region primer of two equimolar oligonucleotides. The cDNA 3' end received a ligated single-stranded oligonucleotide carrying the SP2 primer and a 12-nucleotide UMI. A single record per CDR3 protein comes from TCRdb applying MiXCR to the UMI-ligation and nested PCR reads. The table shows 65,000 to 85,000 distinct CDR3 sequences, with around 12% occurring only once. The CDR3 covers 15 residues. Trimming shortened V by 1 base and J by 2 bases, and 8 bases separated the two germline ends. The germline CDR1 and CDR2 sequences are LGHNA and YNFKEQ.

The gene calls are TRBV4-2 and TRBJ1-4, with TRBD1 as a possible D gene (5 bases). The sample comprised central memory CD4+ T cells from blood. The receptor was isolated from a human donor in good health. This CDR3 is CASSQVGGTNEKLFF. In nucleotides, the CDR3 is TGTGCCAGCAGCCAAGTCGGGGGGACTAATGAAAAACTGTTTTTT.